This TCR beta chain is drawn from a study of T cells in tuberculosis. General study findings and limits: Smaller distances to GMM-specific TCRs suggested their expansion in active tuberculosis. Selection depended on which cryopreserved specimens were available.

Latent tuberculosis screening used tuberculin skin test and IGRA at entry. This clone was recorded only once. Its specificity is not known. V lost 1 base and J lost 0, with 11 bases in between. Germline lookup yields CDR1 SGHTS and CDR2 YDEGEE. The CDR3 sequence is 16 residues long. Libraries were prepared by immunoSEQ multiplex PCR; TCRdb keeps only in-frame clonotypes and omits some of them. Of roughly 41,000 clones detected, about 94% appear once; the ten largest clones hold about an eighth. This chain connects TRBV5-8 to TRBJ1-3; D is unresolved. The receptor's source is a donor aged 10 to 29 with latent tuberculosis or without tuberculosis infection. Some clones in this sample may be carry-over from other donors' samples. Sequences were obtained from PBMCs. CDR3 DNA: TGTGCCAGCAGCTTGAGTTTACGGTTCTCTGGAAACACCATATATTTT. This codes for CASSLSLRFSGNTIYF.